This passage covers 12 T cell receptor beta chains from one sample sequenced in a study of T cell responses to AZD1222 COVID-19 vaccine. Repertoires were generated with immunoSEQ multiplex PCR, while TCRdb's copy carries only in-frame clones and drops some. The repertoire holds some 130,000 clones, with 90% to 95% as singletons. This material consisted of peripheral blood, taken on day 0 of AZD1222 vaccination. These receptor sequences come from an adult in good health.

The CDR3 DNA reads as TGCGCCAGCAGCCAAGTCCTAGCGGGCAGCTCCTACAATGAGCAGTTCTTC. Protein product: CASSQVLAGSSYNEQFF. The V and J genes are TRBV4-3 and TRBJ2-1; 8 bases match TRBD2. From germline, CDR1 is LGHNA and CDR2 YSLEER. The trim removed 1 base at V and 0 bases at J, leaving 5 bases unmatched. The CDR3 covers 17 residues.

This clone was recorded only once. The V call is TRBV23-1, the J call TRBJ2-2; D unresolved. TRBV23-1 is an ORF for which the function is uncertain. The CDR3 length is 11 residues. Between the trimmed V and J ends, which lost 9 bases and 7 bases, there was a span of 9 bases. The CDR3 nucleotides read TGCGCCAGGTCCAACGGCGGGGAGCTGTTTTTT. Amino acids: CARSNGGELFF.

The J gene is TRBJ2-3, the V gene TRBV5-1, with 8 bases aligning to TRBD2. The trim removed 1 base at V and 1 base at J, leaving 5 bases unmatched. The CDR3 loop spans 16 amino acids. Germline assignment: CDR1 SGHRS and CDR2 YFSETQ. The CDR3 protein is CASSLQGLEGTDTQYF. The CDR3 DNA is TGCGCCAGCAGCTTGCAGGGACTAGAAGGCACAGATACGCAGTATTTT.

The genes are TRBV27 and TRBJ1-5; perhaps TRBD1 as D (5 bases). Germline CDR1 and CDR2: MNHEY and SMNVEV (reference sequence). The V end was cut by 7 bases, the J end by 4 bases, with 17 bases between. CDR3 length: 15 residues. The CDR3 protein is CASKSLGAGNQPQHF. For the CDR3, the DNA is TGTGCCAGCAAAAGCCTTGGGGCAGGGAATCAGCCCCAGCATTTT.

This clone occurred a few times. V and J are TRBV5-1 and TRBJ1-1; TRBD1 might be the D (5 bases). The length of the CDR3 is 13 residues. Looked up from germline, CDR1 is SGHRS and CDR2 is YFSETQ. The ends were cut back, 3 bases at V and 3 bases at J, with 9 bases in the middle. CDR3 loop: CASSWGGDTEAFF. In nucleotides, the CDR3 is TGCGCCAGCAGCTGGGGCGGGGACACTGAAGCTTTCTTT. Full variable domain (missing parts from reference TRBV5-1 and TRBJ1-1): KAGVTQTPRYLIKTRGQQVTLSCSPISGHRSVSWYQQTPGQGLQFLFEYFSETQRNKGNFPGRFSGRQFSNSRSEMNVSTLELGDSALYLCASSWGGDTEAFFGQGTRLTVV.

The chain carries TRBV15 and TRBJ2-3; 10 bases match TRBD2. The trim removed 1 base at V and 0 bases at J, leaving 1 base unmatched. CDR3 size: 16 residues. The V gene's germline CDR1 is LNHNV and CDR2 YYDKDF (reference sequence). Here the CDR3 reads CATSRGAGGSTDTQYF. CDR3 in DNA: TGTGCCACCAGCAGAGGAGCGGGAGGGAGCACAGATACGCAGTATTTT.

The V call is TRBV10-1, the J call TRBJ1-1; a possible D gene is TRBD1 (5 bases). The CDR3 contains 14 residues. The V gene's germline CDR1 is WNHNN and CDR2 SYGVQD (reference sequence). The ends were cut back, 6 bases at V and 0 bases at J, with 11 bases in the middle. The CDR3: CASSWTRMNTEAFF. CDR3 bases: TGCGCCAGCAGCTGGACACGCATGAACACTGAAGCTTTCTTT.

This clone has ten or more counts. The chain's CDR3 is CASSLWGTVGAFF. The CDR3 DNA is TGTGCCAGCAGTTTATGGGGCACGGTAGGGGCTTTCTTT. The chain recombines TRBV12-3 or TRBV12-4 with TRBJ1-1; a weak D match, TRBD1 (5 bases). This CDR3 has 13 amino acids. Deletions cut 2 bases from V and 11 bases from J, with 15 bases between.

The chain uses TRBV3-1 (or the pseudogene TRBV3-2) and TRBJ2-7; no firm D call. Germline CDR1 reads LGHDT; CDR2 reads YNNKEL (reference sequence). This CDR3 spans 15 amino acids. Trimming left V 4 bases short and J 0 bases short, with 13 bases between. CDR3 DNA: TGTGCCAGCAGCCGACGACGACTTCTCTCCTACGAGCAGTACTTC. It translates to CASSRRRLLSYEQYF.

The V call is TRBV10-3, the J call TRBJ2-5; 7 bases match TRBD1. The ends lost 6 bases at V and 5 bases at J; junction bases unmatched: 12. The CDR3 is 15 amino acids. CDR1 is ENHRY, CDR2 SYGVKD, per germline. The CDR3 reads CAISGTAPGRETQYF. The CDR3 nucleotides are TGTGCCATCAGCGGGACAGCGCCCGGTCGGGAGACCCAGTACTTC.

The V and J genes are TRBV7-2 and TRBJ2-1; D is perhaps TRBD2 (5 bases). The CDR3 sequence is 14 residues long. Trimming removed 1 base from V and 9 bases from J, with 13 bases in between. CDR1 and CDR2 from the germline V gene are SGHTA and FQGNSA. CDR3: CASSLERMRAEQFF. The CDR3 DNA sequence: TGTGCCAGCAGCTTAGAGCGGATGAGGGCTGAGCAGTTCTTC.

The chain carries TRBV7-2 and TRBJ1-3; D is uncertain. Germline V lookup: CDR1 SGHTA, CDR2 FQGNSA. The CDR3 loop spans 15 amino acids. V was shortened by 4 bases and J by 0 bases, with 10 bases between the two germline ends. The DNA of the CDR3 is TGTGCCAGCAGCTCGTTCGTAAACTCTGGAAACACCATATATTTT. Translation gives CASSSFVNSGNTIYF. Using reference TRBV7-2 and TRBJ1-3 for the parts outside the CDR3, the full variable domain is GAGVSQSPSNKVTEKGKDVELRCDPISGHTALYWYRQSLGQGLEFLIYFQGNSAPDKSGLPSDRFSAERTGGSVSTLTIQRTQQEDSAVYLCASSSFVNSGNTIYFGEGSWLTVV.